The present entry profiles one T cell receptor (beta chain) with its context. Authors' data handling: Estimation of nucleated cell counts relied on the amplification of reference gene primers. Produced via immunoSEQ multiplex PCR; TCRdb's table is partial and in-frame only. D and trimming come from the DNA, and the V and J calls and clone size come from that table. This repertoire shows approximately 230,000 clones, 86% found once; its top ten account for 1.5% to 2%. The entry originates in a study of blood T cell repertoires in COVID-19. Study context: Nucleic acid was either cDNA or gDNA, and it came from T cells, B-cell-depleted T cells, or PBMCs.

Participants came from fewer than 25 US areas, aged roughly 18 to 95 years. Assignment of participants to cohorts was predicated upon participant-reported clinical history. The TCR sequence derives from a man aged 35 to 55 who had recovered from COVID-19. The specimen sequenced was PBMCs or T cells enriched from blood (not recorded which).

CDR3 coding DNA: TGTGCCAGCAGTACGGACAGGGGAGGGGATGGCTACACCTTC. It specifies CASSTDRGGDGYTF. The chain employs TRBV2 and TRBJ1-2, with 9 bases aligning to TRBD1. V lost 5 bases and J lost 6; bases outside the gene matches: 7. Germline loops: CDR1 SNHLY, CDR2 FYNNEI. This CDR3 spans 14 amino acids.